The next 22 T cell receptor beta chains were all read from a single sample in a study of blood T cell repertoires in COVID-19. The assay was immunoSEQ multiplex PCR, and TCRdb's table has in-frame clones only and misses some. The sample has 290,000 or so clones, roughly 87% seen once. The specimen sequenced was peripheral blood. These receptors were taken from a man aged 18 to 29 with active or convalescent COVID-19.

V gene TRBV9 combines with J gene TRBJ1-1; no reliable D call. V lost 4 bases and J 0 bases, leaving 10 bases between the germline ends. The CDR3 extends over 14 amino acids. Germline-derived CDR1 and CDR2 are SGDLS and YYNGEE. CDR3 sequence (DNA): TGTGCCAGCAGCCAGTGGGAGATGAACACTGAAGCTTTCTTT. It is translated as CASSQWEMNTEAFF.

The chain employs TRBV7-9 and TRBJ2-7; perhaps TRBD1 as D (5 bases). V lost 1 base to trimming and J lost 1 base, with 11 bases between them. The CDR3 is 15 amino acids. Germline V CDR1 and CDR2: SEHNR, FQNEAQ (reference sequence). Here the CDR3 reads CASSLGGVRSYEQYF. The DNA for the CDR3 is TGTGCCAGCAGCTTAGGGGGCGTTCGGTCCTACGAGCAGTACTTC. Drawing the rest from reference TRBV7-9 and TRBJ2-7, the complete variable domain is DTGVSQNPRHKITKRGQNVTFRCDPISEHNRLYWYRQTLGQGPEFLTYFQNEAQLEKSRLLSDRFSAERPKGSFSTLEIQRTEQGDSAMYLCASSLGGVRSYEQYFGPGTRLTVT.

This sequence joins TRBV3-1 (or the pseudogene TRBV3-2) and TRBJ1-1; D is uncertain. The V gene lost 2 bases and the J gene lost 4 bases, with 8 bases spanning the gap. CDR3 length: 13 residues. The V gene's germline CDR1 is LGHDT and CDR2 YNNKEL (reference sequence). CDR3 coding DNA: TGTGCCAGCAGCCAATTCTTAGCCACTGAAGCTTTCTTT. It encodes CASSQFLATEAFF.

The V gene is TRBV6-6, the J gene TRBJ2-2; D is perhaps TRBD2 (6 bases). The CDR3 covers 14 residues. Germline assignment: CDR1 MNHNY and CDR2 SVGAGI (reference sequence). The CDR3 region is CAIRLGGSTGELFF. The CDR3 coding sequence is TGTGCTATCCGGCTAGGAGGGTCCACCGGGGAGCTGTTTTTT.

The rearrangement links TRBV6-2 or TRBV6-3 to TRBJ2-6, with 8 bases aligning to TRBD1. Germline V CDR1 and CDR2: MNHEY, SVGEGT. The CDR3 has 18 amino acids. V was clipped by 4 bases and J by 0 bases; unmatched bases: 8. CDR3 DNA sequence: TGTGCCAGCAGTTCTCCGGGACAGGTGACCTCTGGGGCCAACGTCCTGACTTTC. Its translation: CASSSPGQVTSGANVLTF.

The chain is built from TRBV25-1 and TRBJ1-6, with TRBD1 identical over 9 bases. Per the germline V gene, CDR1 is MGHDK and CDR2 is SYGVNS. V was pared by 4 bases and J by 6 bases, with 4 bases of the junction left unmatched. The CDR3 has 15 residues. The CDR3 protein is CASSVRDRANSPLHF. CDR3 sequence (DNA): TGTGCCAGCAGTGTCCGGGACAGGGCTAATTCACCCCTCCACTTT.

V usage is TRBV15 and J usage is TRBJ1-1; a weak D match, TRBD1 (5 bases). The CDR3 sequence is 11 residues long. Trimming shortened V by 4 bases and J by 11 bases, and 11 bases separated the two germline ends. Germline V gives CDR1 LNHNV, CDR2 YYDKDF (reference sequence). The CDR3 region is CATSIGHRAFF. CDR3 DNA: TGTGCCACCAGCATAGGACATCGGGCTTTCTTT. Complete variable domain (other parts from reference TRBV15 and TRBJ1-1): DAMVIQNPRYQVTQFGKPVTLSCSQTLNHNVMYWYQQKSSQAPKLLFHYYDKDFNNEADTPDNFQSRRPNTSFCFLDIRSPGLGDTAMYLCATSIGHRAFFGQGTRLTVV.

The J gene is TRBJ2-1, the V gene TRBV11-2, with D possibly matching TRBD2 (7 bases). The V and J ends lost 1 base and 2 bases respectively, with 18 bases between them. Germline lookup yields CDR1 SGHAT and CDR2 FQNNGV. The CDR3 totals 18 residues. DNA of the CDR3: TGTGCCAGCAGCTTAGCCCTCCTCAGGGGAGGGCCCTACAATGAGCAGTTCTTC. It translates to CASSLALLRGGPYNEQFF.

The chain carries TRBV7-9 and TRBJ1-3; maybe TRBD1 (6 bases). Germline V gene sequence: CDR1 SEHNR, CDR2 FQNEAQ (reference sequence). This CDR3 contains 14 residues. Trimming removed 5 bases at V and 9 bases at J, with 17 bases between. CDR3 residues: CASSLEQGSSTIYF. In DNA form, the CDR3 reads TGTGCCAGCAGCCTAGAACAGGGTTCGAGCACCATATATTTT.

The CDR3 reads CASSFAETIGEAFF. The CDR3 nucleotides read TGTGCCAGCAGTTTCGCGGAAACCATTGGTGAAGCTTTCTTT. J is TRBJ1-1 and V is TRBV27; no clear D. The germline CDR1 and CDR2 sequences are MNHEY and SMNVEV (reference sequence). The CDR3 sequence is 14 residues long. V gave up 3 bases and J gave up 7 bases, with 15 bases separating them.

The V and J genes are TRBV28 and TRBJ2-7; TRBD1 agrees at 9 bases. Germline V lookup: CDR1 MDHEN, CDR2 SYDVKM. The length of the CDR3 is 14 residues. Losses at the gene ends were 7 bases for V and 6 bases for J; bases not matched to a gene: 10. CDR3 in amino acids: CASNKQGAFFEQYF. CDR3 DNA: TGTGCCAGCAACAAACAGGGGGCGTTCTTCGAGCAGTACTTC. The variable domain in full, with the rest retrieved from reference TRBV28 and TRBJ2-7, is DVKVTQSSRYLVKRTGEKVFLECVQDMDHENMFWYRQDPGLGLRLIYFSYDVKMKEKGDIPEGYSVSREKKERFSLILESASTNQTSMYLCASNKQGAFFEQYFGPGTRLTVT.

The CDR3 is CASSPDPRDEQFF. CDR3 bases: TGTGCCAGCAGCCCGGACCCCAGGGATGAGCAGTTCTTC. This chain uses TRBV14 with TRBJ2-1; TRBD1 is a possible D gene (5 bases). Trimming took 4 bases from V and 8 from J, leaving 12 bases between them. CDR3 size: 13 residues. Looked up from germline, CDR1 is SGHDN and CDR2 is FVKESK.

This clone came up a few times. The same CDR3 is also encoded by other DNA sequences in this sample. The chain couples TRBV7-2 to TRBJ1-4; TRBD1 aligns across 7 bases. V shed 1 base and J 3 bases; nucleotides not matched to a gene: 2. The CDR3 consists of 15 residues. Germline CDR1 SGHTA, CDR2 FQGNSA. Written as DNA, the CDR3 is TGTGCCAGCAGCTTAGAGGGGGCAGCTAATGAAAAACTGTTTTTT. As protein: CASSLEGAANEKLFF.

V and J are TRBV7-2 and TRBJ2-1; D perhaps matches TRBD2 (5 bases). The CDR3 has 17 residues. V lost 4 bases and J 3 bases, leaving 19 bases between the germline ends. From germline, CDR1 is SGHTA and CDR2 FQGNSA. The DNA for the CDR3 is TGTGCCAGCAGCTCCACGGACTCGCAAACCAACTACAATGAGCAGTTCTTC. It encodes CASSSTDSQTNYNEQFF.

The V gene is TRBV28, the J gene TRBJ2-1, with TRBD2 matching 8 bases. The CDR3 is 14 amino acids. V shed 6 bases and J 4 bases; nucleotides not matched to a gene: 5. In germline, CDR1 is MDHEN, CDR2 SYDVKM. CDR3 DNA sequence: TGTGCCAGCAGCCCGACTAGCGTATACAATGAGCAGTTCTTC. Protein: CASSPTSVYNEQFF.

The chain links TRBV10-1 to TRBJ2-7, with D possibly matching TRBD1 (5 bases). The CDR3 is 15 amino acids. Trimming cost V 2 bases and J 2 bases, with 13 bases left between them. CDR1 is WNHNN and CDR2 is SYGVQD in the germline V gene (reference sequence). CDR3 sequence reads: CASSEVQGDTYEQYF. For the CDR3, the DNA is TGCGCCAGCAGTGAGGTTCAGGGCGACACCTACGAGCAGTACTTC.

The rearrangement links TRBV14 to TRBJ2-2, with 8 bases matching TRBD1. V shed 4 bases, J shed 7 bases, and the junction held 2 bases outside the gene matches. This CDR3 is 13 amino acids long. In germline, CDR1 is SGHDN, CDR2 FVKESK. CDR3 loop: CASSLQGVGELFF. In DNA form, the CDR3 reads TGTGCCAGCAGCCTACAGGGGGTCGGGGAGCTGTTTTTT.

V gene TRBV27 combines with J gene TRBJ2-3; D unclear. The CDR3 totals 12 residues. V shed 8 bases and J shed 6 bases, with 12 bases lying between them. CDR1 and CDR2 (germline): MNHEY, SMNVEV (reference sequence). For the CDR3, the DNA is TGTGCCAGCCGTACGGGTCGGGATACGCAGTATTTT. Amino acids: CASRTGRDTQYF.

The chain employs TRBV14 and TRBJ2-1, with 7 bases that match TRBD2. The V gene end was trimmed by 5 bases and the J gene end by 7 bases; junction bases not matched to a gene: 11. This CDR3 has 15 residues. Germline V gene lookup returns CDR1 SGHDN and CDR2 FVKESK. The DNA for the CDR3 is TGTGCCAGCAGCAAGCGGGACGGGAGAAGGAATGAGCAGTTCTTC. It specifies CASSKRDGRRNEQFF.

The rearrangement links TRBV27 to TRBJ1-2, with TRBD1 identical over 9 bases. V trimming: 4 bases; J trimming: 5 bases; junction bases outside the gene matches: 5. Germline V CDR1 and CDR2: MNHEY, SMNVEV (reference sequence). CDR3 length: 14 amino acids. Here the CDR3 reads CASSSTGTGYGYTF. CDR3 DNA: TGTGCCAGCAGTTCCACCGGGACAGGGTATGGCTACACCTTC.

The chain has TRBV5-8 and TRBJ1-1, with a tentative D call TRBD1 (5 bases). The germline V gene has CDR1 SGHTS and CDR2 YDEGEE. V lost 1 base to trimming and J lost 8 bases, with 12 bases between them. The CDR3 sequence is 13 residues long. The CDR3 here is CASSLFSGVEAFF. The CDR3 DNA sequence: TGTGCCAGCAGCTTGTTCTCGGGGGTGGAAGCTTTCTTT.

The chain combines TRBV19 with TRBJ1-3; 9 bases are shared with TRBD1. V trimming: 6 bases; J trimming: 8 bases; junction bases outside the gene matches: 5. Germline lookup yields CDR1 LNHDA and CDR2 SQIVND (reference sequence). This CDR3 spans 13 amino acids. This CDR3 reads CASSRQGDDTIYF. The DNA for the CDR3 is TGTGCCAGTAGCCGACAGGGGGATGACACCATATATTTT.